This T cell receptor beta chain was recovered during a study of cytomegalovirus exposure and HLA in healthy donors. Study in general: For the approximately 430 genotyped donors, more than 65% fell within the Caucasian-associated ancestry cluster.

A multiplex PCR was run with 60 Vbeta primers and 13 Jbeta primers. The assay was immunoSEQ multiplex PCR, and TCRdb's table has in-frame clones only and misses some. The sample records 160,000 or so clones, approximately 80% being singletons. This clone came up once. The antigen remains unidentified. Study results and limitations: In vitro assays verified that a few CMV-associated chains recognized CMV antigens specifically. Prediction of most subjects' HLA-A and HLA-B alleles by TCR beta sequences was reportedly accurate.

The sequence was obtained from a male donor in good health and CMV-seropositive. The sequenced sample consisted of PBMCs.

The CDR3 coding sequence is TGTGCCAGCACCCCACGAGGACAGTTCTATAATTCACCCCTCCACTTT. Protein product: CASTPRGQFYNSPLHF. The chain recombines TRBV27 with TRBJ1-6, with D possibly being TRBD1 (6 bases). V was cut by 7 bases and J by 3 bases, with 16 bases left in between. The CDR3 is made up of 16 amino acids. Germline V gene sequence: CDR1 MNHEY, CDR2 SMNVEV (reference sequence).